This T cell receptor beta chain was identified during a study of metastatic and nonmetastatic thyroid tumors. Using MiXCR, TCRdb re-called clones from the PCR reads. The sample yields roughly 48,000 clones, 22% seen once. CDR1 and CDR2 from the germline V gene are MNHNS and SASEGT. The CDR3 totals 14 residues. Trimming cost V 8 bases and J 4 bases; bases outside gene matches: 6. This clone was recorded many times. Its matching antigen is unknown. Not a single patient had been given any form of treatment at any point before undergoing thyroid surgery. Study-wide findings and caveats: Malignant thyroid tumors reportedly exceeded benign nodules significantly in TCR beta diversity, with the difference appearing in blood and tumor.

The sample consisted of blood. The sequence was obtained from a male donor with papillary thyroid cancer or a benign thyroid nodule (not recorded which). Some clones in this sample may be carry-over from other donors' samples. This rearrangement joins TRBV6-1 to TRBJ2-5; 11 bases align to TRBD1. This CDR3 is CASGGQGEVETQYF. DNA for the CDR3: TGTGCCAGCGGGGGACAGGGGGAGGTAGAGACCCAGTACTTC.